These 24 T cell receptor beta chains were all obtained from the same sample, sequenced in a study of blood T cell repertoires in COVID-19. Some clones are missing from TCRdb's copy, which holds only in-frame ones; the method was immunoSEQ multiplex PCR. In the table there are hundreds of thousands of clones, around 90% of which are singletons. Material: PBMCs or T cells enriched from blood (not recorded which). The receptor set was obtained from a man younger than 45 who had recovered from COVID-19.

The CDR3 protein is CASSLTDENEKLFF. DNA for the CDR3: TGTGCCAGCAGTCTGACAGATGAGAATGAAAAACTGTTTTTT. The chain has TRBV27 and TRBJ1-4, with D possibly matching TRBD1 (5 bases). The germline V gene has CDR1 MNHEY and CDR2 SMNVEV (reference sequence). CDR3 size: 14 residues. The V end lost 5 bases, the J end lost 5 bases, and 12 bases lay between the germline ends.

The V gene is TRBV25-1, the J gene TRBJ2-7; D is unclear. V dropped 9 bases and J dropped 9 bases, with 21 bases sitting between them. CDR1 and CDR2 from the germline V gene are MGHDK and SYGVNS. The CDR3 contains 13 residues. CDR3 coding DNA: TGTGCCAGTAGAGAGGAGTATTATTTTCGGCAGTACTTC. Its translation: CASREEYYFRQYF.

This clone was picked up a small number of times. The rearrangement uses TRBV27 and TRBJ1-2; 7 nucleotides line up with TRBD1. This CDR3 has 17 residues. V was pared by 2 bases and J by 5 bases, with 14 bases of the junction left unmatched. Germline V CDR1 and CDR2: MNHEY, SMNVEV (reference sequence). CDR3 loop: CASSLASPFDREYGYTF. The CDR3 DNA sequence: TGTGCCAGCAGTTTAGCATCTCCTTTTGACAGGGAGTATGGCTACACCTTC.

This clone was recorded a few times. The gene calls are TRBV19 and TRBJ1-1; D may be TRBD1 (6 bases). The CDR3 extends over 13 amino acids. From germline, CDR1 is LNHDA and CDR2 SQIVND (reference sequence). The V gene lost 7 bases and the J gene lost 0 bases, with 9 bases spanning the gap. In DNA form, the CDR3 reads TGTGCCAGTATGGACAGATTGAACACTGAAGCTTTCTTT. This translates into CASMDRLNTEAFF. Looking up the rest from reference TRBV19 and TRBJ1-1 gives the full variable domain: DGGITQSPKYLFRKEGQNVTLSCEQNLNHDAMYWYRQDPGQGLRLIYYSQIVNDFQKGDIAEGYSVSREKKESFPLTVTSAQKNPTAFYLCASMDRLNTEAFFGQGTRLTVV.

This clone was observed a single time. CDR3 amino acids: CASSQDTSGGKETQYF. The CDR3 DNA reads TGTGCCAGCAGCCAAGACACTAGCGGGGGGAAAGAGACCCAGTACTTC. The V gene is TRBV3-1 (or the pseudogene TRBV3-2), the J gene TRBJ2-5, with TRBD2 identical over 12 bases. Germline CDR1 LGHDT, CDR2 YNNKEL (reference sequence). This CDR3 is 16 amino acids long. V lost 0 bases and J lost 3; bases outside the gene matches: 2.

This clone was recorded once. The gene calls are TRBV11-2 and TRBJ2-3, with TRBD2 matching 7 bases. Unmatched junction bases numbered 10, after V lost 5 bases and J lost 2 bases. Germline V lookup: CDR1 SGHAT, CDR2 FQNNGV. The CDR3 has 16 amino acids. The CDR3 coding sequence is TGTGCCAGCAGCCGTACGGGACTATATATCACAGATACGCAGTATTTT. This translates into CASSRTGLYITDTQYF.

The V call is TRBV9, the J call TRBJ1-3; D uncertain. The CDR3 consists of 14 residues. Trimming pared 5 bases from V and 4 bases from J, leaving 13 bases between. Per germline, CDR1 SGDLS and CDR2 YYNGEE. The CDR3 nucleotides read TGTGCCAGCAGTTCTGGCGGCACGGGAAACACCATATATTTT. As protein: CASSSGGTGNTIYF.

This chain uses TRBV7-2 with TRBJ2-1, with D tentatively TRBD2 (7 bases). This CDR3 has 16 residues. From germline, CDR1 is SGHTA and CDR2 FQGNSA. The ends were cut back, 1 base at V and 0 bases at J, with 10 bases in the middle. The CDR3 DNA reads as TGTGCCAGCAGCTTAGACCGGGGGGCCTCCTACAATGAGCAGTTCTTC. This sequence encodes CASSLDRGASYNEQFF.

The gene calls are TRBV19 and TRBJ1-2; D is perhaps TRBD1 (6 bases). The ends were cut back, 4 bases at V and 2 bases at J, with 11 bases in the middle. CDR1 and CDR2 from the germline V gene are LNHDA and SQIVND (reference sequence). The CDR3 is made up of 14 amino acids. The chain's CDR3 is CASSTLQGNYGYTF. In DNA form, the CDR3 reads TGTGCCAGTAGTACACTACAGGGAAACTATGGCTACACCTTC. Variable domain in full (rest from reference TRBV19 and TRBJ1-2): DGGITQSPKYLFRKEGQNVTLSCEQNLNHDAMYWYRQDPGQGLRLIYYSQIVNDFQKGDIAEGYSVSREKKESFPLTVTSAQKNPTAFYLCASSTLQGNYGYTFGSGTRLTVV.

The gene calls are TRBV27 and TRBJ2-2; 7 nucleotides agree with TRBD1. Trimming at V came to 2 bases and at J to 7 bases, leaving 7 bases not matched to a gene. The CDR3 runs 15 residues. The germline CDR1 and CDR2 sequences are MNHEY and SMNVEV (reference sequence). The CDR3 sequence is CASSLSPQGDGELFF. The CDR3 coding sequence is TGTGCCAGCAGTTTAAGCCCCCAGGGGGACGGGGAGCTGTTTTTT.

V is TRBV7-8 and J is TRBJ2-1; 10 bases fit TRBD1. Germline trimming cut 5 bases from V and 4 bases from J; bases unmatched to any gene: 8. The CDR3 contains 16 residues. Per germline, CDR1 SGHVS and CDR2 FQNEAQ. CDR3: CASSTSDRGLYNEQFF. The DNA of the CDR3 is TGTGCCAGCAGCACATCCGACAGGGGGCTTTACAATGAGCAGTTCTTC. The full variable domain, completed using reference TRBV7-8 and TRBJ2-1, is GAGVSQSPRYKVAKRGQDVALRCDPISGHVSLFWYQQALGQGPEFLTYFQNEAQLDKSGLPSDRFFAERPEGSVSTLKIQRTQQEDSAVYLCASSTSDRGLYNEQFFGPGTRLTVL.

The V and J genes are TRBV24-1 and TRBJ2-7; 9 bases align to TRBD1. V dropped 9 bases and J dropped 0; count of bases not matched to a gene: 11. Germline CDR1 is KGHDR and CDR2 is SFDVKD. The length of the CDR3 is 16 residues. The CDR3 nucleotides read TGTGCCACCTGGTGTAAAGGGACAGGGTTCTCCTACGAGCAGTACTTC. Residues: CATWCKGTGFSYEQYF.

The genes are TRBV15 and TRBJ1-5, with 7 positions matching TRBD1. This CDR3 is 16 amino acids long. CDR1 LNHNV and CDR2 YYDKDF come from the germline V gene (reference sequence). V trimming: 1 base; J trimming: 7 bases; junction bases outside the gene matches: 10. The CDR3 DNA follows: TGTGCCACCAGCAGAGCATTCACAGGGGCAGGGCAGCCCCAGCATTTT. This encodes CATSRAFTGAGQPQHF.

This rearrangement joins TRBV28 to TRBJ1-1, with TRBD1 matching 8 bases. Unmatched junction bases numbered 3, after V lost 2 bases and J lost 7 bases. The CDR3 has 13 amino acids. Germline assignment: CDR1 MDHEN and CDR2 SYDVKM. As DNA, the CDR3 is TGTGCCAGCAGTTTACAGGGGGCTGGTGAAGCTTTCTTT. It translates to CASSLQGAGEAFF.

V gene TRBV4-1 combines with J gene TRBJ1-6, with D uncertain. Trimming took off 6 bases at V and 10 bases at J, with 16 bases between the two ends. This CDR3 spans 14 amino acids. CDR1 and CDR2 (germline): MGHRA, YSYEKL. CDR3 DNA: TGCGCCAGCAGTCCCCTGGGGAGTGGCTCACCCCTCCACTTT. Its protein product is CASSPLGSGSPLHF.

This clone was seen a handful of times. The rearrangement uses TRBV6-2 or TRBV6-3 and TRBJ1-5, with D uncertain. The V gene lost 2 bases and the J gene lost 2 bases, with 13 bases spanning the gap. There are 16 residues in the CDR3. CDR1 MNHEY and CDR2 SVGEGT come from the germline V gene. The CDR3 is CASSYQEGVGNQPQHF. The CDR3 nucleotides are TGTGCCAGCAGTTACCAAGAAGGAGTCGGCAATCAGCCCCAGCATTTT.

This clone was seen just once. This sequence joins TRBV28 and TRBJ1-5; D possibly corresponds to TRBD1 (6 bases). The CDR3 has 15 amino acids. The ends were cut back, 6 bases at V and 0 bases at J, with 12 bases in the middle. CDR1 and CDR2 from the germline V gene are MDHEN and SYDVKM. CDR3 coding DNA: TGTGCCAGCAGATCACAGGGAAATAGCAATCAGCCCCAGCATTTT. It specifies CASRSQGNSNQPQHF.

This chain links TRBV6-5 with TRBJ1-6; a possible D gene is TRBD1 (5 bases). There are 16 residues in the CDR3. Between the trimmed V and J ends, which lost 0 bases and 10 bases, there was a span of 16 bases. Germline-derived CDR1 and CDR2 are MNHEY and SVGAGI. As DNA, the CDR3 is TGTGCCAGCAGTTACTCGTCGGGCAGGGAGGACTCACCCCTCCACTTT. Its translation: CASSYSSGREDSPLHF.

The chain joins TRBV15 to TRBJ1-4; TRBD1 is a possible D gene (6 bases). Trimming took off 4 bases at V and 3 bases at J, with 12 bases between the two ends. Looked up from germline, CDR1 is LNHNV and CDR2 is YYDKDF (reference sequence). The CDR3 covers 15 residues. The CDR3 region has the DNA TGTGCCACCAGCAAGTGGACAGCCTCTAATGAAAAACTGTTTTTT. This codes for CATSKWTASNEKLFF.

V is TRBV7-2 and J is TRBJ1-2, with TRBD1 as a possible D gene (6 bases). V was shortened by 2 bases and J by 3 bases, with 13 bases between the two germline ends. Germline assignment: CDR1 SGHTA and CDR2 FQGNSA. The CDR3 extends over 15 amino acids. The chain's CDR3 is CASSLKHQGYYGYTF. The CDR3 DNA reads as TGTGCCAGCAGCTTAAAACATCAGGGGTACTATGGCTACACCTTC.

This chain connects TRBV25-1 to TRBJ2-1; no firm D call. Germline lookup yields CDR1 MGHDK and CDR2 SYGVNS. V was pared by 0 bases and J by 6 bases, with 6 bases between. The CDR3 contains 13 residues. CDR3 bases: TGTGCCAGCAGTGAATATGCAGTCAATGAGCAGTTCTTC. Residues: CASSEYAVNEQFF. Together with reference TRBV25-1 and TRBJ2-1, the CDR3 gives the full variable domain: EADIYQTPRYLVIGTGKKITLECSQTMGHDKMYWYQQDPGMELHLIHYSYGVNSTEKGDLSSESTVSRIRTEHFPLTLESARPSHTSQYLCASSEYAVNEQFFGPGTRLTVL.

This chain links TRBV7-2 with TRBJ2-7; D not certain. The germline V gene has CDR1 SGHTA and CDR2 FQGNSA. The germline V and J ends were trimmed by 3 bases and 5 bases, with 14 bases remaining between them. This CDR3 contains 14 residues. CDR3: CASSFDRRSNEQYF. The CDR3 bases are TGTGCCAGCAGCTTTGACCGGCGGAGTAACGAGCAGTACTTC.

The rearrangement links TRBV19 to TRBJ2-5; TRBD2 matches at 10 bases. With 3 bases clipped from V and 3 bases from J, the junction kept 16 bases outside the gene matches. CDR3 length equals 19 residues. From germline, CDR1 is LNHDA and CDR2 SQIVND (reference sequence). The CDR3 DNA reads as TGTGCCAGTAGTATGACCTCCAGGTCCGTAGCGGGGGGTAAAGAGACCCAGTACTTC. This sequence encodes CASSMTSRSVAGGKETQYF.

This chain links TRBV6-2 or TRBV6-3 with TRBJ2-5, with 11 bases lining up with TRBD2. J lost 2 bases, V lost 0 bases, and 5 bases had no gene match. Germline CDR1 is MNHEY and CDR2 is SVGEGT. This CDR3 is built from 17 residues. CDR3 bases: TGTGCCAGCAGTTACTCCTTACTAGCGGGAGTTCAAGAGACCCAGTACTTC. This sequence encodes CASSYSLLAGVQETQYF.